One sample yielded the 18 T cell receptor beta chains listed below, sequenced in a study of T cell responses to AZD1222 COVID-19 vaccine. Sequencing was performed with immunoSEQ multiplex PCR; in TCRdb, only in-frame clones are kept and a portion is missing. The sample comprises 150,000 to 200,000 clones, around 87% of which are singletons, and under 3.5% rests with the top ten. The sample here was peripheral blood, taken on day 0 of MenACWY control vaccination. These receptors all come from an adult in good health.

In DNA form, the CDR3 reads TGTGCCAGCAGCTTTTACACCGGGGAGCTGTTTTTT. This codes for CASSFYTGELFF. The chain joins TRBV11-2 to TRBJ2-2; D unresolved. V was shortened by 3 bases and J by 3 bases, with 2 bases between the two germline ends. There are 12 residues in the CDR3. Per the germline V gene, CDR1 is SGHAT and CDR2 is FQNNGV.

The chain joins TRBV18 to TRBJ2-1; tentatively, D is TRBD1 (5 bases). This CDR3 contains 16 residues. The ends were cut back, 0 bases at V and 10 bases at J, with 19 bases in the middle. Germline-derived CDR1 and CDR2 are KGHSH and LQKENI. The DNA for the CDR3 is TGTGCCAGCTCACCACCGCAGGGCTCGTCCATCAAGGAGCAGTTCTTC. Protein product: CASSPPQGSSIKEQFF.

The chain recombines TRBV24-1 with TRBJ2-7; 7 nucleotides line up with TRBD1. The CDR3 length is 16 residues. The V gene end was trimmed by 5 bases and the J gene end by 2 bases; junction bases not matched to a gene: 11. CDR1 is KGHDR and CDR2 is SFDVKD in the germline V gene. The CDR3 protein is CATSATPGTAPYEQYF. The DNA for the CDR3 is TGTGCCACCAGTGCCACTCCCGGGACAGCCCCCTACGAGCAGTACTTC.

This sequence joins TRBV27 and TRBJ2-7; 8 bases fit TRBD1. The germline gives CDR1 MNHEY, CDR2 SMNVEV (reference sequence). This CDR3 contains 14 residues. Trimming took 0 bases from V and 2 from J; bases not matched to a gene: 0. The CDR3 region has the DNA TGTGCCAGCAGTTTATCCAGGGGGCCCTACGAGCAGTACTTC. Protein: CASSLSRGPYEQYF.

The J gene is TRBJ2-5, the V gene TRBV7-9; D is undetermined. The CDR3 has 13 amino acids. V lost 2 bases and J lost 2, with 6 bases in between. CDR1 and CDR2 (germline): SEHNR, FQNEAQ (reference sequence). The CDR3 DNA is TGTGCCAGCAGCTTATCAACTCAAGAGACCCAGTACTTC. Its protein product is CASSLSTQETQYF.

The chain uses TRBV28 and TRBJ2-2, with TRBD1 matching 8 bases. The CDR3 is 13 amino acids. V gave up 8 bases and J gave up 4 bases; unmatched junction bases: 3. CDR1 and CDR2 from the germline V gene are MDHEN and SYDVKM. Written as DNA, the CDR3 is TGTGCCAGCCGACAGGGGATCACCGGGGAGCTGTTTTTT. It specifies CASRQGITGELFF.

This clone was detected once. V and J are TRBV5-1 and TRBJ2-3; no reliable D call. CDR1 is SGHRS and CDR2 is YFSETQ in the germline V gene. The V gene lost 5 bases and the J gene lost 4 bases, with 8 bases spanning the gap. The CDR3 contains 12 residues. This CDR3 is CASRRSPDTQYF. The CDR3 DNA reads TGCGCCAGCAGGCGATCTCCAGATACGCAGTATTTT.

This chain connects TRBV10-3 to TRBJ1-1; 7 positions agree with TRBD1. Germline CDR1 and CDR2: ENHRY and SYGVKD. The CDR3 loop spans 14 amino acids. J gave up 2 bases and V 5 bases, and 5 bases lay outside the gene matches. CDR3: CAISRGTANTEAFF. The CDR3 nucleotides are TGTGCCATCAGTCGGGGGACAGCAAACACTGAAGCTTTCTTT.

This chain connects TRBV5-4 to TRBJ1-3; D possibly corresponds to TRBD1 (5 bases). CDR3 length equals 15 residues. Trimming took off 4 bases at V and 0 bases at J, with 11 bases between the two ends. Germline CDR1 and CDR2: SGHNT and YYREEE (reference sequence). CDR3 amino acids: CASSPGGISGNTIYF. CDR3 nucleotides: TGTGCCAGCAGCCCGGGGGGGATCTCTGGAAACACCATATATTTT.

The chain employs TRBV27 and TRBJ1-4; the match to TRBD1 covers 7 bases. The CDR3 length is 15 residues. V gave up 6 bases and J gave up 0 bases; unmatched junction bases: 4. Germline V gene lookup returns CDR1 MNHEY and CDR2 SMNVEV (reference sequence). CDR3 residues: CASRFGTATNEKLFF. The DNA of the CDR3 is TGTGCCAGCAGGTTTGGGACAGCAACTAATGAAAAACTGTTTTTT.

This chain uses TRBV18 with TRBJ2-7; 7 nucleotides line up with TRBD1. V trimming: 2 bases; J trimming: 3 bases; junction bases outside the gene matches: 1. The CDR3 is made up of 13 amino acids. Germline-derived CDR1 and CDR2 are KGHSH and LQKENI. CDR3 sequence (DNA): TGTGCCAGCTCACCAGGGACAGACTACGAGCAGTACTTC. The encoded protein is CASSPGTDYEQYF.

V usage is TRBV19 and J usage is TRBJ2-2, with 9 bases fitting TRBD2. The CDR3 has 15 residues. V trimming: 4 bases; J trimming: 0 bases; junction bases outside the gene matches: 0. Per germline, CDR1 LNHDA and CDR2 SQIVND (reference sequence). The CDR3 reads CASSRLAANTGELFF. The CDR3 DNA sequence: TGTGCCAGTAGTAGACTAGCGGCGAACACCGGGGAGCTGTTTTTT. Drawing the rest from reference TRBV19 and TRBJ2-2, the complete variable domain is DGGITQSPKYLFRKEGQNVTLSCEQNLNHDAMYWYRQDPGQGLRLIYYSQIVNDFQKGDIAEGYSVSREKKESFPLTVTSAQKNPTAFYLCASSRLAANTGELFFGEGSRLTVL.

V and J are TRBV19 and TRBJ1-4; 9 positions agree with TRBD1. This CDR3 is 15 amino acids long. Germline V gives CDR1 LNHDA, CDR2 SQIVND (reference sequence). The V and J ends lost 7 bases and 7 bases, in that order; junction bases with no gene match: 10. CDR3 bases: TGTGCCAGTACGGTCCTACAGGGGGCGCCTGAAAAACTGTTTTTT. As protein: CASTVLQGAPEKLFF.

The chain links TRBV2 to TRBJ2-7; 9 bases agree with TRBD1. V lost 5 bases and J lost 2; bases outside the gene matches: 7. The CDR3 runs to 15 residues. CDR1 SNHLY and CDR2 FYNNEI come from the germline V gene. Written as DNA, the CDR3 is TGTGCCAGCAGTCGGGACAGGGCCCTAACCTACGAGCAGTACTTC. This sequence encodes CASSRDRALTYEQYF.

V gene TRBV28 combines with J gene TRBJ1-5; 7 positions match TRBD1. CDR1 and CDR2 (germline): MDHEN, SYDVKM. The CDR3 contains 18 residues. With 8 bases clipped from V and 0 bases from J, the junction kept 16 bases outside the gene matches. The DNA for the CDR3 is TGTGCCAGCGGATCCGGGACAGCAAGAGACTATAGCAATCAGCCCCAGCATTTT. This codes for CASGSGTARDYSNQPQHF. The full variable domain, rest sourced from reference TRBV28 and TRBJ1-5, is DVKVTQSSRYLVKRTGEKVFLECVQDMDHENMFWYRQDPGLGLRLIYFSYDVKMKEKGDIPEGYSVSREKKERFSLILESASTNQTSMYLCASGSGTARDYSNQPQHFGDGTRLSIL.

V usage is TRBV6-5 and J usage is TRBJ1-6; D uncertain. The CDR3 loop spans 13 amino acids. The germline CDR1 and CDR2 sequences are MNHEY and SVGAGI. V shed 0 bases and J shed 9 bases, with 6 bases lying between them. CDR3: CASSYSRGSPLHF. In DNA form, the CDR3 reads TGTGCCAGCAGTTACTCGCGGGGTTCACCCCTCCACTTT.

CDR3 nucleotides: TGTGCCAGCAGCCAATACAGGGACACCGGGGAGCTGTTTTTT. It yields the protein CASSQYRDTGELFF. The rearrangement uses TRBV3-1 (or the pseudogene TRBV3-2) and TRBJ2-2; D perhaps matches TRBD1 (6 bases). The CDR3 consists of 14 residues. Germline lookup yields CDR1 LGHDT and CDR2 YNNKEL (reference sequence). V lost 2 bases and J lost 3, with 7 bases in between.

This clone was observed a few times. The chain combines TRBV9 with TRBJ1-3; tentative D call: TRBD1 (5 bases). Trimming shortened V by 0 bases and J by 0 bases, and 10 bases separated the two germline ends. Germline V gene sequence: CDR1 SGDLS, CDR2 YYNGEE. This CDR3 comprises 16 residues. The CDR3 is CASSVDGAYSGNTIYF. CDR3 nucleotide sequence: TGTGCCAGCAGCGTAGACGGGGCTTACTCTGGAAACACCATATATTTT.